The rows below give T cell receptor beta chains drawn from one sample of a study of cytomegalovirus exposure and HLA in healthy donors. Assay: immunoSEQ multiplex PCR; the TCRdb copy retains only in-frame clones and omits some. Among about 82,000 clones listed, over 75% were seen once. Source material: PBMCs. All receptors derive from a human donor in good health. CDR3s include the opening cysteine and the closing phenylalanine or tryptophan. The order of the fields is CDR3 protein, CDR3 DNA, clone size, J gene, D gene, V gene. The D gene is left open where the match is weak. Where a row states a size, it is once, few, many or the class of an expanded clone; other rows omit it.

CASSSPDRGNGYTF	TGTGCCAGCAGCTCGCCTGACAGGGGGAATGGCTACACCTTC	once	TRBJ1-2	TRBD1	TRBV7-2
CATSRDRGFREKLFF	TGTGCCACCAGCAGAGATAGGGGGTTTAGGGAAAAACTGTTTTTT	once	TRBJ1-4	.	TRBV15
CASSPTAQGAMQPQHF	TGTGCCAGCAGCCCGACCGCGCAGGGGGCTATGCAGCCCCAGCATTTT	.	TRBJ1-5	TRBD1	TRBV7-8
CASSAALGGVDEQFF	TGCGCCAGCAGTGCGGCGTTGGGGGGGGTGGATGAGCAGTTCTTC	.	TRBJ2-1	TRBD2	TRBV10-2
CATQAGQNTGELFF	TGTGCCACCCAAGCGGGGCAAAACACCGGGGAGCTGTTTTTT	few	TRBJ2-2	TRBD2	TRBV7-9
CASSDEQGAYEQYF	TGTGCCAGCAGTGACGAACAGGGGGCTTACGAGCAGTACTTC	.	TRBJ2-7	TRBD1	TRBV2
CASSPGTYTDTQYF	TGTGCCAGCAGCCCCGGGACTTACACAGATACGCAGTATTTT	.	TRBJ2-3	.	TRBV5-5
CASSQDGELNTEAFF	TGCGCCAGCAGCCAAGATGGGGAGCTGAACACTGAAGCTTTCTTT	.	TRBJ1-1	.	TRBV4-3
CASRMRGPNSPLHF	TGTGCCAGCAGGATGAGAGGGCCGAATTCACCCCTCCACTTT	.	TRBJ1-6	.	TRBV5-6
CASTIIERLAGPQETQYF	TGTGCCAGCACCATAATCGAACGACTAGCGGGGCCCCAAGAGACCCAGTACTTC	.	TRBJ2-5	TRBD2	TRBV7-9
CASSYSGMKEAFF	TGTGCCAGCAGTTATTCAGGGATGAAGGAAGCTTTCTTT	.	TRBJ1-1	.	TRBV6-1
CASSFGQGFYEQYF	TGTGCCAGCAGTTTTGGGCAGGGCTTCTACGAGCAGTACTTC	.	TRBJ2-7	.	TRBV6-5
CASSLQGPSYEQYF	TGTGCCAGCAGTCTCCAGGGGCCATCCTACGAGCAGTACTTC	.	TRBJ2-7	.	TRBV2
CASTPGGTEAFF	TGTGCCAGCACTCCCGGGGGCACTGAAGCTTTCTTT	.	TRBJ1-1	.	TRBV5-4
CASSEGVTGGHQPQHF	TGTGCCAGCAGTGAAGGGGTGACAGGGGGCCATCAGCCCCAGCATTTT	.	TRBJ1-5	TRBD1	TRBV6-1
CASSPGPGGELFF	TGCGCCAGCAGCCCAGGTCCAGGCGGGGAGCTGTTTTTT	.	TRBJ2-2	.	TRBV5-1
CASSYRRGGHYEQYF	TGTGCCAGCAGTTATCGCCGGGGGGGCCACTACGAGCAGTACTTC	few	TRBJ2-7	TRBD2	TRBV6-9
CASSPTVNGQTTNEKLFF	TGTGCCAGCTCCCCAACAGTTAACGGACAAACAACTAATGAAAAACTGTTTTTT	.	TRBJ1-4	.	TRBV4-2
CASSQLAGTREQYF	TGTGCCAGCAGCCAGCTAGCGGGGACGAGAGAGCAGTACTTC	.	TRBJ2-7	TRBD2	TRBV14
CASVKTGGYGYPF	TGCGCCAGCGTAAAGACAGGGGGCTATGGCTACCCCTTC	.	TRBJ1-2	TRBD1	TRBV10-2
CASGWRVGNQPQHF	TGTGCCAGCGGGTGGCGGGTTGGCAATCAGCCCCAGCATTTT	.	TRBJ1-5	.	TRBV2
CASSQVAGTGLYEQYF	TGCGCCAGCAGCCAAGTGGCCGGGACAGGGTTGTACGAGCAGTACTTC	.	TRBJ2-7	TRBD1	TRBV4-3
CASSLGRGGYYEQYF	TGTGCCAGCAGCTTAGGGCGGGGGGGCTACTACGAGCAGTACTTC	.	TRBJ2-7	TRBD2	TRBV7-8
CASDGGDSYEQYF	TGTGCCAGCGATGGGGGGGATTCCTACGAGCAGTACTTC	.	TRBJ2-7	TRBD2	TRBV7-9
CARSFLGSGLAGASSYNEQFF	TGTGCCAGAAGCTTTCTAGGGTCAGGACTAGCGGGAGCTAGCTCCTACAATGAGCAGTTCTTC	.	TRBJ2-1	.	TRBV7-5
CASSQAPGTSGGAFGELFF	TGCGCCAGCAGCCAAGCCCCCGGGACTAGCGGGGGGGCCTTCGGGGAGCTGTTTTTT	.	TRBJ2-2	TRBD2	TRBV4-3
CSVLGHPNTEAFF	TGCAGCGTTTTAGGACACCCGAACACTGAAGCTTTCTTT	.	TRBJ1-1	.	TRBV29-1
CASSSRDRDYGYTF	TGTGCCAGCTCAAGCCGGGACAGGGACTATGGCTACACCTTC	.	TRBJ1-2	TRBD1	TRBV18
CASSLWASGGADTQYF	TGTGCCAGCAGCTTATGGGCTAGCGGGGGGGCAGATACGCAGTATTTT	.	TRBJ2-3	TRBD2	TRBV7-2
CSVVGQISYEQYF	TGCAGCGTTGTGGGACAGATCTCCTACGAGCAGTACTTC	.	TRBJ2-7	TRBD1	TRBV29-1
CASSAGRRNSPLHF	TGTGCCAGCAGCGCGGGACGCAGAAATTCACCCCTCCACTTT	once	TRBJ1-6	.	TRBV5-8
CASSPGTPEETQYF	TGTGCCAGCTCCCCCGGGACTCCCGAGGAGACCCAGTACTTC	.	TRBJ2-5	.	TRBV18
CASSAPGTGVEQYF	TGTGCCAGCAGCGCGCCTGGGACAGGGGTCGAGCAGTACTTC	.	TRBJ2-7	TRBD1	TRBV7-9
CASSQGYEQYF	TGTGCCAGCAGTCAGGGCTACGAGCAGTACTTC	.	TRBJ2-7	.	TRBV25-1
CAWSGGPTDTQYF	TGTGCCTGGAGTGGGGGGCCCACAGATACGCAGTATTTT	.	TRBJ2-3	.	TRBV30
CASSVDPVTSGGAADTQYF	TGTGCCAGCAGCGTAGACCCAGTCACTAGCGGGGGGGCCGCAGATACGCAGTATTTT	once	TRBJ2-3	TRBD2	TRBV9
CASSYTGQGTGELFF	TGTGCCAGCAGTTACACGGGACAGGGCACCGGGGAGCTGTTTTTT	.	TRBJ2-2	TRBD1	TRBV6-6
CASSHGQGPYEQYF	TGCGCCAGCAGCCACGGACAGGGTCCTTACGAGCAGTACTTC	.	TRBJ2-7	TRBD1	TRBV4-3
CASSLAGTGISYNEQFF	TGTGCCAGCAGCTTAGCGGGGACAGGAATATCCTACAATGAGCAGTTCTTC	few	TRBJ2-1	TRBD1	TRBV7-8
CSAESTGELFF	TGCAGCGCCGAGAGTACCGGGGAGCTGTTTTTT	.	TRBJ2-2	.	TRBV29-1
CASSTPGGPNEQFF	TGTGCCAGCTCCACCCCCGGCGGGCCAAATGAGCAGTTCTTC	.	TRBJ2-1	.	TRBV9
CASSFERGHEQYF	TGTGCCAGCAGCTTTGAAAGGGGGCACGAGCAGTACTTC	.	TRBJ2-7	TRBD1	TRBV5-6
CASRQTGTGRNTEAFF	TGTGCCAGCAGACAAACCGGGACAGGGAGGAACACTGAAGCTTTCTTT	.	TRBJ1-1	TRBD1	TRBV2